This TCR beta chain was identified in a study of metastatic and nonmetastatic thyroid tumors. The wider study: The study looked at repertoires side by side in blood and in tumor or nodule tissue from malignant and benign thyroid patients.

Authors' analysis steps: It was from CDR3 differences across clinicopathological groups that a distant-metastasis classifier for papillary thyroid cancer was built. TCRdb redid the clone calls on the PCR reads using MiXCR. It is TCRdb's table, rather than the study itself, that gives the V and J calls and clone size. The table has roughly 13,000 clones, 32% seen once. Judged by abundance, this clone is medium-sized (0.01 to 0.1%). Its matching antigen is unknown. Study-level findings and limits: Within blood and tumor, benign nodules reportedly had significantly lower TCR beta diversity than malignant thyroid tumors did.

No patient had received any treatment before thyroid surgery. Sequenced: tumor tissue. This receptor was obtained from a female donor with papillary thyroid cancer or a benign thyroid nodule (not recorded which). Some clones in this sample may be carry-over from other donors' samples.

Here the CDR3 DNA reads TGTGCCAGCAGCTTACTCGGCGGGAGTGCTTACGAGCAGTACTTC. It codes for CASSLLGGSAYEQYF. This chain joins TRBV7-9 and TRBJ2-7, with 7 bases lining up with TRBD2. V trimming: 2 bases; J trimming: 4 bases; junction bases outside the gene matches: 8. CDR3 length: 15 amino acids. Germline CDR1 SEHNR, CDR2 FQNEAQ (reference sequence).